A single sample gave rise to the 30 T cell receptor beta chains below, sequenced in a study of CD8 T cells in ankylosing spondylitis. From the 5' RACE reads, TCRdb called clonotypes with MiXCR, one entry per CDR3 protein. The table lists around 150,000 distinct CDR3 sequences, around two fifths of them singletons, with 13% to 15% in the top ten. Sequencing was carried out using synovial fluid, either unsorted or a sorted T cell fraction (not recorded which). The receptors shown here come from a male donor with ankylosing spondylitis.

The rearrangement uses TRBV14 and TRBJ1-2; the D is unclear. Germline CDR1 is SGHDN and CDR2 is FVKESK. Between the trimmed V and J ends, which lost 1 base and 3 bases, there was a span of 6 bases. This CDR3 has 13 residues. This CDR3 is CASSQVVDYGYTF. DNA of the CDR3: TGTGCCAGCAGCCAAGTGGTAGACTATGGCTACACCTTC.

J is TRBJ2-2 and V is TRBV11-2, with TRBD2 matching 7 bases. Germline V gene sequence: CDR1 SGHAT, CDR2 FQNNGV. V gave up 4 bases and J gave up 4 bases; unmatched junction bases: 6. The CDR3 runs 15 residues. DNA of the CDR3: TGTGCCAGCAGCTGGGGACTACGGCGCACCGGGGAGCTGTTTTTT. Translated, it gives CASSWGLRRTGELFF.

The gene calls are TRBV5-1 and TRBJ2-7; TRBD1 might be the D (6 bases). The CDR3 length is 13 residues. The germline CDR1 and CDR2 sequences are SGHRS and YFSETQ. The V gene lost 2 bases and the J gene lost 6 bases, with 12 bases spanning the gap. The CDR3 here is CASSFRGFSEQYF. CDR3 bases: TGCGCCAGCAGCTTTAGGGGGTTCTCCGAGCAGTACTTC.

V and J are TRBV27 and TRBJ1-6; D unresolved. CDR1 is MNHEY and CDR2 is SMNVEV in the germline V gene (reference sequence). Trimming removed 4 bases at V and 0 bases at J, with 10 bases between. This CDR3 spans 16 amino acids. CDR3 sequence: CASSSHMSSYNSPLHF. The CDR3 DNA is TGTGCCAGCAGTTCACACATGAGCTCCTATAATTCACCCCTCCACTTT.

This clonotype came up a few times. The chain combines TRBV3-1 with TRBJ2-1; TRBD2 aligns across 11 bases. This CDR3 is 16 amino acids long. Unmatched junction bases numbered 6, after V lost 2 bases and J lost 6 bases. From germline, CDR1 is LGHDT and CDR2 YNNKEL (reference sequence). The CDR3: CASSQHSGRALNEQFF. CDR3 sequence (DNA): TGTGCCAGCAGCCAACATAGCGGGAGGGCCCTCAATGAGCAGTTCTTC.

J is TRBJ2-1 and V is TRBV28; TRBD2 matches at 12 bases. CDR1 is MDHEN, CDR2 SYDVKM, per germline. V shed 6 bases, J shed 3 bases, and the junction held 9 bases outside the gene matches. CDR3 length: 17 residues. The chain's CDR3 is CASRSPSGRVIYNEQFF. The CDR3 DNA is TGTGCCAGCAGAAGTCCTAGCGGGAGGGTGATCTACAATGAGCAGTTCTTC. Supplemented by reference TRBV28 and TRBJ2-1, the full variable domain reads DVKVTQSSRYLVKRTGEKVFLECVQDMDHENMFWYRQDPGLGLRLIYFSYDVKMKEKGDIPEGYSVSREKKERFSLILESASTNQTSMYLCASRSPSGRVIYNEQFFGPGTRLTVL.

This chain connects TRBV5-1 to TRBJ2-3; D gene unclear. The CDR3 loop spans 15 amino acids. Trimming took 3 bases from V and 0 from J, leaving 11 bases between them. CDR1 is SGHRS and CDR2 is YFSETQ in the germline V gene. The CDR3 reads CASSSSRRSTDTQYF. CDR3 coding DNA: TGCGCCAGCAGCTCGAGCAGGAGAAGCACAGATACGCAGTATTTT.

The CDR3 is CAIRRGDRRSSGTQYF. In nucleotides, the CDR3 is TGTGCCATCAGGAGGGGGGACAGACGGAGTTCAGGCACGCAGTATTTT. The V call is TRBV10-3, the J call TRBJ2-3, with a tentative D call TRBD1 (7 bases). CDR1 and CDR2 (germline): ENHRY, SYGVKD. Trimming left V 6 bases short and J 9 bases short, with 25 bases between. This CDR3 is built from 16 residues.

This clonotype was detected a few times. V usage is TRBV15 and J usage is TRBJ2-2, with D hard to call. This CDR3 is built from 15 residues. Germline V gene lookup returns CDR1 LNHNV and CDR2 YYDKDF (reference sequence). V lost 8 bases, J lost 5 bases, and 18 bases lay in between. The CDR3 reads CATADSRSITGELFF. CDR3 sequence (DNA): TGTGCCACCGCCGATTCCAGAAGTATAACCGGGGAGCTGTTTTTT.

This clonotype was seen a handful of times. V usage is TRBV3-1 and J usage is TRBJ2-7, with 7 bases aligning to TRBD1. V was clipped by 1 base and J by 1 base; unmatched bases: 4. Germline values: CDR1 LGHDT, CDR2 YNNKEL (reference sequence). The CDR3 contains 15 residues. DNA for the CDR3: TGTGCCAGCAGCCAAGTTTCAGGGGGATCCTACGAGCAGTACTTC. Its protein is CASSQVSGGSYEQYF.

V usage is TRBV12-3 or TRBV12-4 and J usage is TRBJ1-1; 7 bases are a match to TRBD1. Losses at the gene ends were 5 bases for V and 4 bases for J; bases not matched to a gene: 10. This CDR3 comprises 15 residues. The CDR3 nucleotides are TGTGCCAGCAGTCTACCTACAGGGGAGAGCACTGAAGCTTTCTTT. It encodes CASSLPTGESTEAFF.

V usage is TRBV4-1 and J usage is TRBJ2-7; D gene unclear. Germline values: CDR1 MGHRA, CDR2 YSYEKL. V was pared by 1 base and J by 3 bases, with 7 bases between. The CDR3 consists of 13 residues. The CDR3 region is CASSQGHNYEQYF. The CDR3 DNA reads TGCGCCAGCAGCCAAGGTCACAACTACGAGCAGTACTTC.

This clonotype was detected a few times. The rearrangement links TRBV13 to TRBJ1-3; D unclear. V lost 0 bases, J lost 4 bases, and 10 bases lay in between. The V gene's germline CDR1 is PRHDT and CDR2 FYEKMQ (reference sequence). The CDR3 extends over 15 amino acids. The CDR3 DNA is TGTGCCAGCAGCTTAGGATGGGGTATGGGAAACACCATATATTTT. Amino acids: CASSLGWGMGNTIYF.

The CDR3 bases are TGTGCCAGCAGCTCGCTGATACGGCCCCAGCATTTT. This gives the protein CASSSLIRPQHF. The gene calls are TRBV6-6 and TRBJ1-5; D call uncertain. The CDR3 consists of 12 residues. Looked up from germline, CDR1 is MNHNY and CDR2 is SVGAGI (reference sequence). The germline V and J ends were trimmed by 6 bases and 9 bases, with 12 bases remaining between them.

This clonotype was counted a few times. This chain links TRBV24-1 with TRBJ2-1; 11 bases map to TRBD2. The CDR3 has 14 residues. Losses at the gene ends were 9 bases for V and 8 bases for J; bases not matched to a gene: 8. CDR1 is KGHDR and CDR2 is SFDVKD in the germline V gene. This CDR3 reads CATQTSGEADEQFF. DNA for the CDR3: TGTGCCACCCAGACTAGCGGGGAGGCCGATGAGCAGTTCTTC.

This chain connects TRBV20-1 to TRBJ2-7; maybe TRBD1 (5 bases). The CDR3 consists of 15 residues. Per the germline V gene, CDR1 is DFQATT and CDR2 is SNEGSKA (reference sequence). V shed 0 bases and J shed 0 bases, with 12 bases lying between them. The DNA for the CDR3 is TGCAGTGCTAGAGAAAACCTCGACAGCTCCTACGAGCAGTACTTC. Protein: CSARENLDSSYEQYF.

A note on this clonotype: A junction end diverges from the germline sequence, so it may reflect a read error. This chain links TRBV3-1 with TRBJ1-6; D is undetermined. Germline V lookup: CDR1 LGHDT, CDR2 YNNKEL (reference sequence). This CDR3 has 16 residues. The CDR3 DNA reads TGTGCCAGCAGCAAAGAGAGGCAGGTGGATAATTCACCCCTCCACTTT. This gives the protein CASSKERQVDNSPLHF.

The genes are TRBV7-2 and TRBJ2-1, with D unresolved. The germline V and J ends were trimmed by 6 bases and 7 bases, with 7 bases remaining between them. Per germline, CDR1 SGHTA and CDR2 FQGNSA. The CDR3 sequence is 11 residues long. The CDR3 region is CASRVGNEQFF. The DNA of the CDR3 is TGTGCCAGCAGGGTTGGTAATGAGCAGTTCTTC.

The chain combines TRBV28 with TRBJ2-3; 7 bases map to TRBD2. The CDR3 has 20 amino acids. CDR1 is MDHEN, CDR2 SYDVKM, per germline. The ends lost 3 bases at V and 0 bases at J; junction bases unmatched: 18. CDR3 protein: CASSFILVATSRTSTDTQYF. CDR3 coding DNA: TGTGCCAGCAGTTTTATCCTAGTCGCGACTAGCAGAACTAGCACAGATACGCAGTATTTT.

The chain uses TRBV9 and TRBJ2-3; D may match TRBD1 or TRBD2 (5 bases each). Trimming took off 2 bases at V and 3 bases at J, with 19 bases between the two ends. The CDR3 totals 17 residues. Germline V gene data show CDR1 as SGDLS and CDR2 as YYNGEE. CDR3 DNA: TGTGCCAGCAGCGTTTTGCCCGGGACCCACAGTACAGATACGCAGTATTTT. Its translation is CASSVLPGTHSTDTQYF. Full variable domain (missing parts from reference TRBV9 and TRBJ2-3): DSGVTQTPKHLITATGQRVTLRCSPRSGDLSVYWYQQSLDQGLQFLIQYYNGEERAKGNILERFSAQQFPDLHSELNLSSLELGDSALYFCASSVLPGTHSTDTQYFGPGTRLTVL.

This sequence joins TRBV11-2 and TRBJ2-7; possibly TRBD1 for D (6 bases). CDR1 is SGHAT, CDR2 FQNNGV, per germline. The CDR3 totals 16 residues. The V end lost 4 bases, the J end lost 0 bases, and 16 bases lay between the germline ends. CDR3 DNA: TGTGCCAGCAGCTACCTCAGGGGTAGGCGCTCCTACGAGCAGTACTTC. It yields the protein CASSYLRGRRSYEQYF.

The chain employs TRBV19 and TRBJ2-2, with TRBD1 identical over 7 bases. Trimming at V came to 4 bases and at J to 5 bases, leaving 1 base not matched to a gene. This CDR3 region has 13 residues. From germline, CDR1 is LNHDA and CDR2 SQIVND (reference sequence). The DNA of the CDR3 is TGTGCCAGTAGTAAGGGACAGACCGGGGAGCTGTTTTTT. Amino acid sequence: CASSKGQTGELFF. Full variable domain (missing parts from reference TRBV19 and TRBJ2-2): DGGITQSPKYLFRKEGQNVTLSCEQNLNHDAMYWYRQDPGQGLRLIYYSQIVNDFQKGDIAEGYSVSREKKESFPLTVTSAQKNPTAFYLCASSKGQTGELFFGEGSRLTVL.

This clonotype has a handful of counts. CDR3 sequence: CASSQGNRQAFF. As DNA, the CDR3 is TGCGCCAGCAGCCAAGGGAACAGGCAGGCTTTCTTT. The chain joins TRBV4-1 to TRBJ1-1; tentative D call: TRBD1 (5 bases). This CDR3 spans 12 amino acids. CDR1 MGHRA and CDR2 YSYEKL come from the germline V gene. V was clipped by 1 base and J by 11 bases, with 11 bases between them.

This clonotype appeared once. CDR3 protein: CASCDRLAGPETQYF. DNA of the CDR3: TGTGCCAGCTGTGATAGGCTAGCGGGGCCGGAGACCCAGTACTTC. This chain connects TRBV12-3 or TRBV12-4 to TRBJ2-5; 9 bases map to TRBD2. This CDR3 contains 15 residues. The trim removed 8 bases at V and 5 bases at J, leaving 12 bases unmatched.

V is TRBV7-9 and J is TRBJ2-3; D gene unclear. Germline V gene data show CDR1 as SEHNR and CDR2 as FQNEAQ (reference sequence). Trimming took off 1 base at V and 4 bases at J, with 12 bases between the two ends. This CDR3 is built from 15 residues. The CDR3 bases are TGTGCCAGCAGCTTAGTCCCCAGCATCCCAGATACGCAGTATTTT. Residues: CASSLVPSIPDTQYF.

This clonotype has a count of ten or more. V and J are TRBV7-8 and TRBJ2-3, with D possibly TRBD2 on 5 matching bases. Germline V CDR1 and CDR2: SGHVS, FQNEAQ. This CDR3 is built from 13 residues. Trimming stripped 8 bases from V and 0 bases from J, with 9 bases between. CDR3 residues: CASGGPSTDTQYF. The CDR3 nucleotides read TGTGCCAGCGGAGGACCGAGCACAGATACGCAGTATTTT.

This sequence joins TRBV11-2 and TRBJ2-3; 12 bases are shared with TRBD2. This CDR3 is built from 19 residues. Germline assignment: CDR1 SGHAT and CDR2 FQNNGV. V lost 5 bases, J lost 7 bases, and 19 bases stayed unmatched. Here the CDR3 DNA reads TGTGCCAGCAGCCCCCGACAGGGACCCTTGACTAGCGGGAGATATACGCAGTATTTT. This encodes CASSPRQGPLTSGRYTQYF.

The gene calls are TRBV6-1 and TRBJ1-1; D not resolved. The CDR3 extends over 14 amino acids. With 4 bases removed from V and 1 base from J, the gap between germline ends came to 10 bases. Germline CDR1 MNHNS, CDR2 SASEGT. The CDR3 nucleotides are TGTGCCAGCAGTGTAGGAGGCGGGAACACTGAAGCTTTCTTT. Its protein product is CASSVGGGNTEAFF.

This clonotype was observed a few times. This rearrangement joins TRBV10-3 to TRBJ1-5; D remains unclear. CDR3 size: 14 residues. Trimming took 0 bases from V and 4 from J, leaving 7 bases between them. Germline loops: CDR1 ENHRY, CDR2 SYGVKD. The DNA for the CDR3 is TGTGCCATCAGTGAGTCGAGAGGTAATCAGCCCCAGCATTTT. Its translation: CAISESRGNQPQHF.

The chain carries TRBV12-3 or TRBV12-4 and TRBJ1-1; TRBD1 matches 7 bases. This CDR3 contains 13 residues. Germline trimming cut 3 bases from V and 3 bases from J; bases unmatched to any gene: 1. The CDR3 DNA sequence: TGTGCCAGCAGTTTCCAGGGGGACACTGAAGCTTTCTTT. Residues: CASSFQGDTEAFF.